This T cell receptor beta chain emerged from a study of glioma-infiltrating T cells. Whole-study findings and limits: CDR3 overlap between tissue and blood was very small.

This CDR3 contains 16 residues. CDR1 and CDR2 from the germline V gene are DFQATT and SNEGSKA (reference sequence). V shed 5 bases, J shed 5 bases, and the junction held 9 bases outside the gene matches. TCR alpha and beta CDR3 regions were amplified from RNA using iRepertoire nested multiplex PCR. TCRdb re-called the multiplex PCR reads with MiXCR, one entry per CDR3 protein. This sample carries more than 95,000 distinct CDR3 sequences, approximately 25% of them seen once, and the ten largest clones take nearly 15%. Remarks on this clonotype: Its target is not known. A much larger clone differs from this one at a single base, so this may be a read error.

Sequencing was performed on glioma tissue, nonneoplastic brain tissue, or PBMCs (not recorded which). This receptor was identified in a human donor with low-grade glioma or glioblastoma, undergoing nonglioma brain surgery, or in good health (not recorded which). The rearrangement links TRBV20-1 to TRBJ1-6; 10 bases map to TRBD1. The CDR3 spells CSALAGTGVNNSPLHF. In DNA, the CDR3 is TGCAGTGCTCTGGCAGGGACAGGGGTTAATAATTCACCCCTCCACTTT.